The source of this T cell receptor beta chain is a study of radiation and T cells in renal cell carcinoma. Remarks on this clone: The antigen remains undetermined.

Sample time point: blood 4 weeks post-SBRT, at nephrectomy. As for treatment: 15 Gy SBRT to primary tumor, nephrectomy 4 weeks later. General study points: In blood, top tumor clones expanded by 2 weeks, shrinking by 4.

Measured with immunoSEQ multiplex PCR; TCRdb has only the in-frame clones, and not every one. Of around 140,000 clones listed, approximately 86% are singletons. The ends lost 5 bases at V and 0 bases at J; junction bases unmatched: 6. The CDR3 spans 15 residues. Germline V gene sequence: CDR1 WSHSY, CDR2 SAAADI. The sequences come from blood, collected from a patient whose treatment included radiotherapy and nephrectomy. The chain recombines TRBV10-2 with TRBJ2-7, with 8 bases lining up with TRBD2. This receptor was identified in a woman between 45 and 60 years old with renal cell carcinoma. The CDR3 DNA sequence: TGCGCCAGCAGTTATAGCGGGGCAAACTCCTACGAGCAGTACTTC. Translated: CASSYSGANSYEQYF.